A selection of T cell receptor beta chains follows, all from one sample in a study of T-cell memory formation after mild COVID-19. Using its own MiXCR run on the 5' RACE reads, TCRdb lists one record per CDR3 protein. The sample carries 150,000 or so distinct CDR3 sequences, roughly 28% recorded once. The sample consisted of PBMCs or a T cell subset sorted from them (not recorded which). The receptors come from an adult woman who had mild COVID-19 (a few samples of this study predate the infection). Cell type and time point are not known. The CDR3 runs from the conserved cysteine through the conserved F or W. The order of the fields is D gene, J gene, clone size, V gene, CDR3 DNA, CDR3 protein. The D gene is left open where the match is weak. The size field is filled for only some rows; it gives once, few, many or a size class.

.	TRBJ2-5	.	TRBV12-3/TRBV12-4	TGTGCCAGCAGTTTCTTGACAGCCGGAGAGGAGACCCAGTACTTC	CASSFLTAGEETQYF
.	TRBJ2-7	.	TRBV5-1	TGCGCCAGCAGCACCACCTACGAGCAGTACTTC	CASSTTYEQYF
TRBD1	TRBJ2-6	.	TRBV24-1	TGTGCCGCCCGACAGGGCCATGAGTCTGGGGCCAACGTCCTGACTTTC	CAARQGHESGANVLTF
.	TRBJ2-7	few	TRBV12-3/TRBV12-4	TGTGCCAGCAGTTTGAGTGCGCTCGGCAGGCTGTACTTC	CASSLSALGRLYF
.	TRBJ1-1	.	TRBV4-1	TGCGCCAGCAGCCGCAGGACAGACTACGGCGCTGAAGCTTTCTTT	CASSRRTDYGAEAFF
TRBD2	TRBJ2-2	few	TRBV7-2	TGTGCCAGCAGCAGGACTAGCGGGAGGACCGGGGAGCTGTTTTTT	CASSRTSGRTGELFF
.	TRBJ2-1	few	TRBV7-3	TGTGCCAGCAGCTTACGAGTAGCAGGGGTCAATGAGCAGTTCTTC	CASSLRVAGVNEQFF
.	TRBJ1-5	.	TRBV6-5	TGTGCCAGCAGTTCTTACAGTTCCAATCAGCCCCAGCATTTT	CASSSYSSNQPQHF
.	TRBJ1-2	few	TRBV19	TGTGCCAGTAGTATAGATCGGACTTCGGGCTATGGCTACACCTTC	CASSIDRTSGYGYTF
TRBD2	TRBJ2-5	few	TRBV7-3	TGTGCCAGCAGCTTAACTGGGGGGGATCAAGAGACCCAGTACTTC	CASSLTGGDQETQYF
.	TRBJ2-1	.	TRBV5-1	TGCGCCAGCAGCGTGGCAGGGGTTGAGCAGTTCTTC	CASSVAGVEQFF
.	TRBJ2-7	.	TRBV10-3	TGTGCCATTCGAAATCAGGGTATTGTCGACGAGCAGTACTTC	CAIRNQGIVDEQYF
TRBD2	TRBJ2-5	few	TRBV6-4	TGTGCCAGCAGCGCAACTAGCGGGGGCTCCCAAGAGACCCAGTACTTC	CASSATSGGSQETQYF
.	TRBJ2-1	.	TRBV29-1	TGCAGCGGCCACGGAAATGAGCAGTTCTTC	CSGHGNEQFF
TRBD1	TRBJ1-5	.	TRBV12-3/TRBV12-4	TGTGCCAGCAGTATCACAGGGGGAAGCAATCAGCCCCAGCATTTT	CASSITGGSNQPQHF
.	TRBJ2-7	few	TRBV5-1	TGCGCCAGCGGACTTGGAGTCTCCTACGAGCAGTACTTC	CASGLGVSYEQYF
.	TRBJ2-7	few	TRBV12-3/TRBV12-4	TGTGCCAGCACCCAAATGGTGGGAACCTACGAGCAGTACTTC	CASTQMVGTYEQYF
.	TRBJ2-1	few	TRBV24-1	TGTGCCACCAGTGATGACCCTTCGGATGAGCAGTTCTTC	CATSDDPSDEQFF
TRBD1	TRBJ2-1	few	TRBV7-8	TGTGCCAGCAGCCCACAGGGGGTACAGGGTGGGAATGAGCAGTTCTTC	CASSPQGVQGGNEQFF
TRBD2	TRBJ2-2	.	TRBV28	TGTGCCAGCAGTATAACTAGCGGGATCCCTGGGGTCGGGGAGCTGTTTTTT	CASSITSGIPGVGELFF
TRBD2	TRBJ2-3	few	TRBV5-1	TGCGCCAGCAGCCTTACTAGCGGGGGCACAGATACGCAGTATTTT	CASSLTSGGTDTQYF
.	TRBJ2-7	few	TRBV7-8	TGTGCCAGCAGCTCGATGACACCCCGATACGAGCAGTACTTC	CASSSMTPRYEQYF
.	TRBJ2-3	.	TRBV12-3/TRBV12-4	TGTGCCAGCGGAAACGTGATGGATACGCAGTATTTT	CASGNVMDTQYF
.	TRBJ2-6	.	TRBV5-1	TGCGCCAGCAGCTTGGAACTAGCAAGAGGGGCCAACGTCCTGACTTTC	CASSLELARGANVLTF
TRBD2	TRBJ2-1	few	TRBV7-9	TGTGCCAGCAGCCATGGACTAGCGGGAGCCAATGAGCAGTTCTTC	CASSHGLAGANEQFF
.	TRBJ2-4	.	TRBV7-9	TGTGCCAGCAAGGGAGCAACCAAAAACATTCAGTACTTC	CASKGATKNIQYF
.	TRBJ2-5	few	TRBV14	TGTGCCAGCAGCCAAGGCGCCTGGCCGGGGGAGACCCAGTACTTC	CASSQGAWPGETQYF
.	TRBJ1-5	.	TRBV18	TGTGCCAGCTCCCTAGACAGGACTAGCAATCAGCCCCAGCATTTT	CASSLDRTSNQPQHF
TRBD2	TRBJ2-5	.	TRBV6-5	TGTGCCAGCAGTTATAGACTAGCCGGTGAGACCCAGTACTTC	CASSYRLAGETQYF
.	TRBJ2-3	.	TRBV20-1	TGCAGTGCTAGAACCCCCGTGGGGGGGCCCCGTGATACGCAGTATTTT	CSARTPVGGPRDTQYF
TRBD2	TRBJ2-3	.	TRBV5-1	TGCGCCAGCAGCTACGGACTAGCGGTTCGAACAGATACGCAGTATTTT	CASSYGLAVRTDTQYF
.	TRBJ2-5	.	TRBV7-9	TGTGCCAGCAGCTTGTACATGGCAGCTGAACAAGAGACCCAGTACTTC	CASSLYMAAEQETQYF
.	TRBJ2-1	few	TRBV7-3	TGTGCCAGCAGCCCTGGGGACTCCTACAATGAGCAGTTCTTC	CASSPGDSYNEQFF
.	TRBJ2-1	once	TRBV9	TGTGCCAGCAGCGTAGTTACGGGGGGCCTTTACAATGAGCAGTTCTTC	CASSVVTGGLYNEQFF
.	TRBJ1-2	few	TRBV7-9	TGTGCCAGCAGCTTTTTGGTCGGTGGATCGTTGGCCCCGGCTGGATATGGCTACACCTTC	CASSFLVGGSLAPAGYGYTF
.	TRBJ2-1	.	TRBV10-3	TGTGCCATCAGTGACCGGGACACCGGGGTACGGCAGCAGTTCTTC	CAISDRDTGVRQQFF
TRBD2	TRBJ2-1	few	TRBV12-3/TRBV12-4	TGTGCCAGCAGACCTAGCGGGAGGTACTACAATGAGCAGTTCTTC	CASRPSGRYYNEQFF
.	TRBJ1-2	.	TRBV5-6	TGTGCCAGCAGCTTGTCGCGGGGGCTGAACTATGGCTACACCTTC	CASSLSRGLNYGYTF
.	TRBJ2-5	few	TRBV5-1	TGCGCCAGCAGCTTTGGGGCAGGGGAAGAGACCCAGTACTTC	CASSFGAGEETQYF
.	TRBJ2-7	many	TRBV11-2	TGTGCCAGCAGCTCGGACTATGGGGGTTACGAGCAGTACTTC	CASSSDYGGYEQYF
.	TRBJ2-5	once	TRBV6-2/TRBV6-3	TGTGCCAGCAACGCCCTTGCGCGCCACGAAGAGACCCAGTACTTC	CASNALARHEETQYF
.	TRBJ1-1	.	TRBV20-1	TGCAGTTTTCGACTGAACACTGAAGCTTTCTTT	CSFRLNTEAFF
.	TRBJ2-5	few	TRBV4-1	TGCGCCAGCAGCTGGACTTTTCGGGAGACCCAGTACTTC	CASSWTFRETQYF
TRBD1	TRBJ2-7	few	TRBV7-9	TGTGCCAGCAGCTGGGGACAGGCCCCCTACGAGCAGTACTTC	CASSWGQAPYEQYF
.	TRBJ2-1	.	TRBV4-3	TGCGCCAGCAGACAGGGACAGGGACTAGACAATGAGCAGTTCTTC	CASRQGQGLDNEQFF
.	TRBJ2-5	.	TRBV4-3	TGCGCCAGCAGCCACGATCCGCGGGGAGGAGAGACCCAGTACTTC	CASSHDPRGGETQYF
TRBD1	TRBJ2-1	.	TRBV7-8	TGTGCCAGCAGCACCCGGACAGGGGCCCACAATGAGCAGTTCTTC	CASSTRTGAHNEQFF
.	TRBJ2-5	few	TRBV24-1	TGTGCCACCAGTGATCCCTCGGACCGGGACATGGAGACCCAGTACTTC	CATSDPSDRDMETQYF
TRBD2	TRBJ2-3	few	TRBV9	TGTGCCAGCAGCGTAGGGGGAGCGGGGGGGCCGGGAGATACGCAGTATTTT	CASSVGGAGGPGDTQYF
.	TRBJ1-3	.	TRBV6-6	TGTGCCAGCAGTTCCACACAGGTTTCGAAGGACACCATATATTTT	CASSSTQVSKDTIYF
TRBD1	TRBJ2-7	.	TRBV4-2	TGTGCCAGCAGCCTTGACAGGGGGGCACGAGAGCAGTACTTC	CASSLDRGAREQYF
TRBD1	TRBJ1-1	.	TRBV7-9	TGTGCCAGCAGCTCCCAGGGGGGGACCACTGAAGCTTTCTTT	CASSSQGGTTEAFF
TRBD1	TRBJ1-2	.	TRBV10-3	TGTGCCATCAGTGACGCCGGACAGGAAGCTAACTATGGCTACACCTTC	CAISDAGQEANYGYTF
.	TRBJ1-2	.	TRBV7-2	TGTGCCAGCCGTCAACCCGGGGCAGGCTATGGCTACACCTTC	CASRQPGAGYGYTF
.	TRBJ2-5	few	TRBV7-2	TGTGCCAGCAGCTTCCTACAAGAGACCCAGTACTTC	CASSFLQETQYF
.	TRBJ2-2	many	TRBV6-2/TRBV6-3	TGTGCCAGCAGTTACGATTCACGGAATACCGGGGAGCTGTTTTTT	CASSYDSRNTGELFF
TRBD2	TRBJ2-7	.	TRBV5-1	TGCGCCAGCAACTTCCGGGGGGAACCCGAGCAGTACTTC	CASNFRGEPEQYF
.	TRBJ1-1	.	TRBV29-1	TGCAGCGTTGAAGGGACAATGAACACTGAAGCTTTCTTT	CSVEGTMNTEAFF
.	TRBJ2-5	.	TRBV6-5	TGTGCCAGCAGTTACCAGGAGGGGTTGGAGACCCAGTACTTC	CASSYQEGLETQYF
.	TRBJ2-1	.	TRBV7-3	TGTGCCAGCAGCTTATTCCCAGCGGACTCCTACAATGAGCAGTTCTTC	CASSLFPADSYNEQFF